Shown below are 19 T cell receptor beta chains from a single sample sequenced in a study of T cell clonality in common variable immunodeficiency. Study-level results: Common variable immunodeficiency TCR beta sequences reportedly had fewer deletions and N-nucleotide insertions.

Generated by immunoSEQ multiplex PCR, the TCRdb table keeps only in-frame clones and is missing some. The repertoire consists of about 14,000 clones, none detected only once. No cognate antigen is known for these TCRs. The sample consisted of peripheral blood mononuclear cells. These receptors all stem from a human donor with common variable immunodeficiency.

This clone was observed a few times. The read is 3 residues too short to cover the CDR3 end, so that end is filled in from the germline J gene. This chain connects TRBV19 to TRBJ2-2, with a tentative D call TRBD1 (6 bases). In germline, CDR1 is LNHDA, CDR2 SQIVND (reference sequence). CDR3 length: 14 residues. The V gene lost 10 bases and the J gene lost 3 bases, with 15 bases spanning the gap. The covered CDR3 bases are TGTGCCACCGAACAGGGTTTGGACACCGGGGAG. Its protein is CATEQGLDTGE. The entire CDR3 is CATEQGLDTGELFF.

This clone was counted a few times. The DNA ends 3 residues before the CDR3 does, and the rest of the CDR3 is filled in from the germline J gene. J is TRBJ2-7 and V is TRBV18, with a weak D call TRBD1 (7 bases). V lost 3 bases and J lost 5, with 17 bases in between. This CDR3 is 15 amino acids long. Germline-derived CDR1 and CDR2 are KGHSH and LQKENI. CDR3 protein: CASSPQGGPGDEQYF. The covered CDR3 bases are TGTGCCAGCTCACCTCAGGGGGGACCAGGCGACGAG.

The sample holds a few counts of this clone. The read finishes 3 residues shy of the CDR3 end, and the germline J gene is used to complete it. This chain uses TRBV7-2 with TRBJ2-3; D call uncertain. The CDR3 consists of 13 residues. Germline loops: CDR1 SGHTA, CDR2 FQGNSA. CDR3 sequence reads: CASSPSERTTQYF. Incomplete CDR3 DNA: TGTGCCAGCAGCCCCAGTGAAAGAACCACG.

In the case of this clone: The read ends 3 residues before the CDR3 terminus; that terminus is restored from the germline J gene. The chain has TRBV7-6 and TRBJ1-2, with a tentative D call TRBD1 (6 bases). Trimming took 1 base from V and 4 from J, leaving 7 bases between them. Germline CDR1 is SGHVS and CDR2 is FNYEAQ. The length of the CDR3 is 13 residues. This CDR3 is CASSLGTAYGYTF. CDR3 DNA, as far as it was read: TGTGCCAGCAGCTTAGGGACAGCCTATGGC. The variable domain in full, completed from reference TRBV7-6 and TRBJ1-2, reads GAGVSQSPRYKVTKRGQDVALRCDPISGHVSLYWYRQALGQGPEFLTYFNYEAQQDKSGLPNDRFSAERPEGSISTLTIQRTEQRDSAMYRCASSLGTAYGYTFGSGTRLTVV.

For this clone: The CDR3 goes on 3 residues after the read ends, and that part is filled in from the germline J gene. The chain couples TRBV30 to TRBJ1-4; the match to TRBD1 covers 8 bases. After removal of 5 bases from V and 7 bases from J, the junction contained 6 bases not matched to a gene. Germline-derived CDR1 and CDR2 are GTSNPN and SVGIG (reference sequence). The CDR3 length is 13 residues. CDR3 amino acids: CAWQGAQGEKLFF. CDR3 bases read: TGTGCCTGGCAGGGGGCGCAGGGTGAAAAA.

This clone showed up just a few times. The read halts 3 residues ahead of the CDR3 end, with the missing end drawn from the germline J gene. V is TRBV19 and J is TRBJ1-1, with D perhaps TRBD1 (6 bases). V was clipped by 7 bases and J by 1 base, with 16 bases between them. The CDR3 covers 15 residues. In germline, CDR1 is LNHDA, CDR2 SQIVND (reference sequence). The sequenced CDR3 bases are TGTGCCAGTACCCCACTTTGGGGGCGGAACACTGAA. This codes for CASTPLWGRNTE. The entire CDR3 protein reads CASTPLWGRNTEAFF.

The covered CDR3 bases are TGTGCCAGCTCACCACAGGGGGCATCCTACAATGAG. This gives the protein CASSPQGASYNE. From start to end, the CDR3 is CASSPQGASYNEQFF. The V and J genes are TRBV18 and TRBJ2-1; TRBD1 aligns across 7 bases. With the read ending 3 residues before the CDR3 end, the germline J gene is used to fill in that end. V trimming: 1 base; J trimming: 1 base; junction bases outside the gene matches: 1. Germline V gives CDR1 KGHSH, CDR2 LQKENI. CDR3 length equals 15 residues.

This clone was seen more than once but under ten times. The CDR3 end is not reached by the read, which stops 3 residues before it; the germline J gene fills it in. The gene calls are TRBV2 and TRBJ1-1; D is undetermined. V lost 0 bases and J lost 7, with 12 bases in between. The CDR3 runs 14 residues. The germline V gene encodes CDR1 SNHLY and CDR2 FYNNEI. The CDR3 loop reads CASSEALQGFEAFF. The sequenced part of the CDR3 DNA is TGTGCCAGCAGTGAAGCGCTTCAAGGGTTTGAA.

This clone was picked up a small number of times. The read ends 3 residues early relative to the CDR3; the germline J gene fills the gap. The gene calls are TRBV6-1 and TRBJ2-7; a weak D match, TRBD1 (6 bases). The CDR3 length is 14 residues. V was pared by 1 base and J by 3 bases, with 10 bases between. Looked up from germline, CDR1 is MNHNS and CDR2 is SASEGT. The DNA read from the CDR3 is TGTGCCAGCAGTGAAGGGGACAACTACTACGAG. Its translation is CASSEGDNYYE. The full CDR3 protein reads CASSEGDNYYEQYF.

This clone appeared a few times. The read terminates 3 residues ahead of where the CDR3 ends, so the germline J gene completes it. The chain uses TRBV18 and TRBJ1-2; D unresolved. The CDR3 runs 13 residues. The V and J ends lost 5 bases and 6 bases respectively, with 13 bases between them. Germline V lookup: CDR1 KGHSH, CDR2 LQKENI. The CDR3 bases that were read are TGTGCCAGCTCAGCCCTCGGGTCCGATGGC. Its translation is CASSALGSDG. The entire CDR3 reads CASSALGSDGYTF.

This clone is labeled as medium-sized. At one end the junction does not follow the germline gene, possibly because of a read error. CDR3 protein: CASSHGTGTYAQYF. The CDR3 DNA, read in part, is TGCGCCAGCAGCCACGGGACAGGGACATACGCG. The J gene is TRBJ2-3, the V gene TRBV4-2, with 9 bases identical to TRBD1. Coverage ceases 3 residues before the CDR3 finishes, and the germline J gene fills in the end. The CDR3 loop spans 14 amino acids. The germline V gene encodes CDR1 LGHNA and CDR2 YNFKEQ.

This clone was seen a few times. Read data end 3 residues before the CDR3 end; the end is taken from the germline J gene. The chain links TRBV2 to TRBJ1-1, with TRBD1 as a possible D gene (5 bases). CDR1 and CDR2 (germline): SNHLY, FYNNEI. Trimming stripped 7 bases from V and 2 bases from J, with 11 bases between. This CDR3 has 13 residues. The CDR3 bases that were read are TGTGCCAGCACTATCAGGGAAAACACTGAA. It is translated as CASTIRENTE. The CDR3 reads in full as CASTIRENTEAFF.

On this clone itself: The read stops 3 residues short of the end of the CDR3; the missing end is completed from the germline J gene. J is TRBJ2-2 and V is TRBV7-8; the match to TRBD1 covers 9 bases. The V and J ends lost 1 base and 10 bases, in that order; junction bases with no gene match: 16. Germline CDR1 reads SGHVS; CDR2 reads FQNEAQ. The CDR3 covers 18 residues. Partial CDR3 DNA: TGTGCCAGCAGCTTAGTGATATCGGGGACAGGGCGGTCCTTGGAG. This sequence encodes CASSLVISGTGRSLE. The complete CDR3 reads CASSLVISGTGRSLELFF.

This clone was seen a handful of times. The read ends 3 residues shy of where the CDR3 ends; the end is completed using the germline J gene. The genes are TRBV6-2 or TRBV6-3 and TRBJ2-7, with D perhaps matching TRBD1 (6 bases). V lost 9 bases to trimming and J lost 5 bases, with 26 bases between them. The CDR3 is made up of 16 amino acids. Germline V gene sequence: CDR1 MNHEY, CDR2 SVGEGT. CDR3 loop: CARTIYYRDLLNEQYF. The CDR3 bases that were read are TGTGCCAGGACCATATATTACAGGGATTTGCTTAACGAG.

Concerning this clone: The CDR3 end falls 3 residues outside the read, so it is completed with the germline J gene. The V and J genes are TRBV7-2 and TRBJ1-1; D is undetermined. Trimming left V 7 bases short and J 1 base short, with 16 bases between. This CDR3 is 15 amino acids long. Germline V gene lookup returns CDR1 SGHTA and CDR2 FQGNSA. The sequenced CDR3 bases are TGTGCCAGCATCCCCGGAACAGCCTGGAACACTGAA. This translates into CASIPGTAWNTE. The CDR3, in full, reads CASIPGTAWNTEAFF. Supplemented by reference TRBV7-2 and TRBJ1-1, the full variable domain reads GAGVSQSPSNKVTEKGKDVELRCDPISGHTALYWYRQSLGQGLEFLIYFQGNSAPDKSGLPSDRFSAERTGGSVSTLTIQRTQQEDSAVYLCASIPGTAWNTEAFFGQGTRLTVV.

Concerning this clone: The read is 3 residues too short to cover the CDR3 end, so that end is filled in from the germline J gene. The chain links TRBV30 to TRBJ2-2; weak D call: TRBD2 (5 bases). Germline CDR1 GTSNPN, CDR2 SVGIG (reference sequence). CDR3 length: 13 residues. The germline V and J ends were trimmed by 0 bases and 5 bases, with 7 bases remaining between them. The part of the CDR3 DNA that was read is TGTGCCTGGAGTGTACGGGGTACCGGGGAG. Translated: CAWSVRGTGE. The complete CDR3 protein is CAWSVRGTGELFF.

By sample share, this clone is medium-sized (0.01 to 0.1%). Read coverage stops 3 residues before the CDR3 terminus; the germline J gene supplies the remainder. The chain combines TRBV28 with TRBJ2-1; 8 bases match TRBD2. V trimming: 5 bases; J trimming: 7 bases; junction bases outside the gene matches: 13. Germline loops: CDR1 MDHEN, CDR2 SYDVKM. CDR3 length: 16 amino acids. This CDR3 is CASSPAGTSTRNEQFF. CDR3 DNA (partial): TGTGCCAGCAGTCCCGCCGGGACTAGTACAAGAAATGAG.

This clone was observed a handful of times. Coverage ceases 3 residues before the CDR3 finishes, and the germline J gene fills in the end. This chain connects TRBV18 to TRBJ2-2; weak D call: TRBD1 (6 bases). The CDR3 is 16 residues long. V was pared by 4 bases and J by 2 bases, with 14 bases between. Germline V CDR1 and CDR2: KGHSH, LQKENI. The CDR3 reads CASSLGQRTNTGELFF. Partial CDR3 DNA: TGTGCCAGCTCACTAGGACAGAGGACCAACACCGGGGAG.

This clone was seen more than once but under ten times. The CDR3 is cut off 3 residues early in the read; its end comes from the germline J gene. The V and J genes are TRBV7-9 and TRBJ1-4; D ambiguous. There are 12 residues in the CDR3. CDR1 is SEHNR and CDR2 is FQNEAQ in the germline V gene (reference sequence). Trimming cost V 2 bases and J 7 bases, with 5 bases left between them. The DNA read from the CDR3 is TGTGCCAGCAGCTTACTCAGTGAAAAA. This translates into CASSLLSEK. The entire CDR3 is CASSLLSEKLFF. Together with reference TRBV7-9 and TRBJ1-4, the CDR3 gives the full variable domain: DTGVSQNPRHKITKRGQNVTFRCDPISEHNRLYWYRQTLGQGPEFLTYFQNEAQLEKSRLLSDRFSAERPKGSFSTLEIQRTEQGDSAMYLCASSLLSEKLFFGSGTQLSVL.